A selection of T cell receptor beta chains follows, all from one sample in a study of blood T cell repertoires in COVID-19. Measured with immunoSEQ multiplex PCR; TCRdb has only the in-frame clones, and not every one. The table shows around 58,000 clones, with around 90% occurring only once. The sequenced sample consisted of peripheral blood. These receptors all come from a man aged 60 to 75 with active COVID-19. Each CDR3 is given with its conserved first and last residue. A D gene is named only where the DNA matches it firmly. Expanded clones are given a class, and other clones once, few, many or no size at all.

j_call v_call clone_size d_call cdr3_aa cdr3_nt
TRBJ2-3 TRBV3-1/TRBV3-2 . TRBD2 CASSQAPTSGDPTDTQYF TGTGCCAGCAGCCAAGCCCCGACTAGCGGTGATCCCACAGATACGCAGTATTTT
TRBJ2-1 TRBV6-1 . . CASSEGVYNEQFF TGTGCCAGCAGTGAAGGAGTTTACAATGAGCAGTTCTTC
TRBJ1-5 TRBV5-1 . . CASSLDSNSNQPQHF TGCGCCAGCAGCTTGGACAGCAATAGCAATCAGCCCCAGCATTTT
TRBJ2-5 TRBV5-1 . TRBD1 CASSLSSGQGETQYF TGCGCCAGCAGCTTGAGTTCGGGACAGGGGGAGACCCAGTACTTC
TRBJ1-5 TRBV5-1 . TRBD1 CASSLSGGYGQPQHF TGCGCCAGCAGCTTGTCAGGGGGTTATGGTCAGCCCCAGCATTTT
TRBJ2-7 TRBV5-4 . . CASSLGGVGEQYF TGTGCCAGCAGCTTAGGGGGAGTGGGTGAGCAGTACTTC
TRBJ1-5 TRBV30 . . CAWGNRDRGNQPQHF TGTGCCTGGGGAAACAGGGACCGGGGCAATCAGCCCCAGCATTTT
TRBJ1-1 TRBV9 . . CASSVVPDSNTEAFF TGTGCCAGCAGCGTAGTTCCGGACAGCAACACTGAAGCTTTCTTT
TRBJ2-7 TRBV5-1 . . CASSFRDTGYEQYF TGCGCCAGCAGCTTCCGGGACACTGGTTACGAGCAGTACTTC
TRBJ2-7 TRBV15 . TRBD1 CATSRARDSLIYEQYF TGTGCCACCAGCAGAGCCCGGGACAGCCTAATTTACGAGCAGTACTTC
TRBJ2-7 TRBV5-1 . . CASSLIRGIDEQYF TGCGCCAGCAGCTTAATAAGAGGGATCGACGAGCAGTACTTC
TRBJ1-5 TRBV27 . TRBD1 CASSFPGQGNQPQHF TGTGCCAGCAGTTTTCCGGGACAGGGCAATCAGCCCCAGCATTTT
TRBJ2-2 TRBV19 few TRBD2 CASSIRAGGNTGELFF TGTGCCAGTAGTATAAGAGCGGGAGGCAACACCGGGGAGCTGTTTTTT
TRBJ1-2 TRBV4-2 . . CASSQDEAVLRGYTF TGTGCCAGCAGCCAAGACGAGGCGGTGTTACGTGGCTACACCTTC
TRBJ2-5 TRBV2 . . CASSLRGLAEASETQYF TGTGCCAGCAGCCTTCGTGGGCTAGCCGAAGCTTCAGAGACCCAGTACTTC
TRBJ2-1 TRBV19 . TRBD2 CASSIFPRGAGRNEQFF TGTGCCAGTAGTATCTTCCCGAGGGGAGCGGGAAGGAATGAGCAGTTCTTC
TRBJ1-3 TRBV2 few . CASRLFQGSGNTIYF TGTGCCAGCAGATTATTCCAGGGCTCTGGAAACACCATATATTTT
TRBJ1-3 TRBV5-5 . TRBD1 CASSWSRDSGNTIYF TGTGCCAGCAGCTGGAGCCGGGACAGTGGAAACACCATATATTTT
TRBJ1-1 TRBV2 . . CASRETIPAEAFF TGTGCCAGCAGGGAGACCATCCCAGCTGAAGCTTTCTTT
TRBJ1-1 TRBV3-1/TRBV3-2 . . CASSQADGGRGQAFF TGTGCCAGCAGCCAAGCAGACGGAGGTCGCGGTCAAGCTTTCTTT
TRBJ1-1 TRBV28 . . CASKRGMNTEAFF TGTGCCAGTAAACGGGGTATGAACACTGAAGCTTTCTTT
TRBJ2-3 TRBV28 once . CASSPGGGRLTDTQYF TGTGCCAGCAGTCCGGGCGGGGGCAGGCTCACAGATACGCAGTATTTT
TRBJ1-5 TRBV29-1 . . CSVGARDQPQHF TGCAGCGTGGGAGCGCGGGATCAGCCCCAGCATTTT
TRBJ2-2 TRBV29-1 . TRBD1 CSARRGTGNTGELFF TGCAGCGCCCGAAGGGGGACAGGGAACACCGGGGAGCTGTTTTTT
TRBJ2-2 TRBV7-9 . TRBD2 CASSKTSGRVTGELFF TGTGCCAGCAGCAAGACTAGCGGGAGAGTCACCGGGGAGCTGTTTTTT
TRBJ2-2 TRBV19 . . CASRAQGNTGELFF TGTGCCAGTAGGGCTCAGGGGAACACCGGGGAGCTGTTTTTT
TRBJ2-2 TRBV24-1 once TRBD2 CATGRAGELFF TGTGCCACAGGGAGGGCCGGGGAGCTGTTTTTT
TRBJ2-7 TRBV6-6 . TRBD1 CASSYPWTGAYEQYF TGTGCCAGCAGTTACCCATGGACAGGAGCCTACGAGCAGTACTTC
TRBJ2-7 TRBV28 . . CASGTPYEQYF TGTGCCAGTGGGACACCTTACGAGCAGTACTTC
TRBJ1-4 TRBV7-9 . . CASSAAGHEKLFF TGTGCCAGCAGCGCAGCGGGGCACGAAAAACTGTTTTTT
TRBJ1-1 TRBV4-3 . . CASSAGAGTEAFF TGCGCCAGCAGCGCGGGGGCTGGCACTGAAGCTTTCTTT
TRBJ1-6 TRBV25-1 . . CASSVGGLRSSPLHF TGTGCCAGCAGTGTAGGGGGTTTGCGATCTTCACCCCTCCACTTT
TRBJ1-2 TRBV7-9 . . CASSPSSGEIRSGYTF TGTGCCAGCAGTCCATCATCAGGGGAAATCAGAAGTGGCTACACCTTC
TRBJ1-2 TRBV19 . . CASSNGQFPLYGYTF TGTGCCAGTTCAAATGGACAGTTCCCTCTTTATGGCTACACCTTC
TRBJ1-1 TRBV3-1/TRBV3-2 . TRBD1 CASRYRDSEAFF TGTGCCAGCAGGTACCGGGACAGCGAAGCTTTCTTT
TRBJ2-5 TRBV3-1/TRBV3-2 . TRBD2 CASSQLRGSETQYF TGTGCCAGCAGCCAACTGCGGGGGTCAGAGACCCAGTACTTC
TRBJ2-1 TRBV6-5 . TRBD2 CASTRTSGREQFF TGTGCCAGCACCCGGACTAGCGGGAGAGAGCAGTTCTTC
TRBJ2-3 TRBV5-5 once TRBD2 CASSPGTSRGLDTQYF TGTGCCAGCAGCCCTGGGACTAGCCGAGGTTTAGATACGCAGTATTTT
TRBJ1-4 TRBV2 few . CASKGLADSWGEKLFF TGTGCCAGCAAGGGTCTGGCGGACAGTTGGGGTGAAAAACTGTTTTTT
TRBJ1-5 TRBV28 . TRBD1 CASSSGTAYQPQHF TGTGCCAGCAGCAGTGGGACAGCTTATCAGCCCCAGCATTTT